This is a list of T cell receptor beta chains from one sample in a study of blood T cell repertoires in COVID-19. The table came from immunoSEQ multiplex PCR; TCRdb's copy has only in-frame clones and leaves some out. Of roughly 390,000 clones in the sample, around 87% were seen once. Sequencing was carried out using peripheral blood. These receptors originate from a woman aged 25-40 years with COVID-19, enrolled during active disease. Both conserved end residues are part of each CDR3. The order of the fields is D gene, clone size, V gene, J gene, CDR3 DNA, CDR3 protein. D genes are given only for firm matches. Some rows mark clone size as missing; the rest say once, few, many or name a class of expanded clone.

TRBD1	.	TRBV5-1	TRBJ2-3	TGCGCCAGCAGCTTGGAGGGGGCTGGCACAGATACGCAGTATTTT	CASSLEGAGTDTQYF
TRBD2	.	TRBV27	TRBJ2-7	TGTGCCAGCAGTTTGCGGGGGGCCGTCTACGAGCAGTACTTC	CASSLRGAVYEQYF
.	once	TRBV28	TRBJ1-2	TGTGCCAGCAGCCCACCCCCCGTCCCCTTCGGTGGCTACACCTTC	CASSPPPVPFGGYTF
TRBD1	.	TRBV5-1	TRBJ1-4	TGCACCAGCAGCCCTGGGGTGAGACAGGGTCCCGAAAAACTGTTTTTT	CTSSPGVRQGPEKLFF
.	.	TRBV27	TRBJ1-5	TGTGCCAGCAGTTTATCCGCGGACTATAGCAATCAGCCCCAGCATTTT	CASSLSADYSNQPQHF
TRBD1	.	TRBV28	TRBJ2-5	TGTGCCAGCAGTTTAAACAGGGGATACCAAGAGACCCAGTACTTC	CASSLNRGYQETQYF
TRBD1	.	TRBV7-9	TRBJ2-1	TGTGCCAGCAGCTTATTCGTGGGAACAGGGGCACTGAATGAGCAGTTCTTC	CASSLFVGTGALNEQFF
TRBD2	.	TRBV12-5	TRBJ2-2	TGTGCTAGTGGTTTGTCCCCGTGGAGCGGGAGGGCCTTCGGGGAGCTGTTTTTT	CASGLSPWSGRAFGELFF
.	.	TRBV5-1	TRBJ2-7	TGCGCCAGCAGCTTATCCGGGGAGCAGTACTTC	CASSLSGEQYF
TRBD1	.	TRBV5-5	TRBJ1-5	TGTGCCAGCAGCTTTTTTGACGGACAGGCCGATAGCAATCAGCCCCAGCATTTT	CASSFFDGQADSNQPQHF
TRBD2	.	TRBV11-3	TRBJ2-1	TGTGCCAGCAGCTTAGGAACTAGCGGGAGCAGTGAGCAGTTCTTC	CASSLGTSGSSEQFF
TRBD1	.	TRBV7-2	TRBJ2-3	TGTGCCAGCAGCTTAGGACAGGGGGTGGCCACAGATACGCAGTATTTT	CASSLGQGVATDTQYF
.	.	TRBV4-1	TRBJ1-5	TGCGCCAGCAGTTCGGGTACTCAGCCCCAGCATTTT	CASSSGTQPQHF
TRBD2	.	TRBV18	TRBJ2-1	TGTGCCAGCTCACCAACGACTAGCGGGATATACAATGAGCAGTTCTTC	CASSPTTSGIYNEQFF
.	.	TRBV5-4	TRBJ2-5	TGTGCCAGCAGCTCCCTGACAGGAGAAGAGACCCAGTACTTC	CASSSLTGEETQYF
TRBD1	.	TRBV7-2	TRBJ2-7	TGTGCCAGCAGCAGAGTCCGGGACAGCTCATACGAGCAGTACTTC	CASSRVRDSSYEQYF
TRBD1	.	TRBV6-5	TRBJ1-5	TGTGCCAGCTCGGGACAGGAGAATCAGCCCCAGCATTTT	CASSGQENQPQHF
.	few	TRBV28	TRBJ2-7	TGTGCCAGCAGTCTAGGGACAACCTACGAGCAGTACTTC	CASSLGTTYEQYF
TRBD1	.	TRBV30	TRBJ2-7	TGTGCCTGGACCCAGGGGGACACTAACTACGAGCAGTACTTC	CAWTQGDTNYEQYF
TRBD1	.	TRBV28	TRBJ1-5	TGTGCCAGCAGTTTACCAGGGGGCAACCAGCCCCAGCATTTT	CASSLPGGNQPQHF
.	.	TRBV12-2	TRBJ2-3	TGTGCAAGTCGCCCCCAGACAGGGGTCAGCACAGATACGCAGTATTTT	CASRPQTGVSTDTQYF
.	.	TRBV2	TRBJ2-2	TGTGCCAGCAGTGAAGAGGGACTTCTCACCGGGGAGCTGTTTTTT	CASSEEGLLTGELFF
.	.	TRBV9	TRBJ2-4	TGTGCCAGCAGCGTAAGCATGGGGGCTTATAGCATTCAGTACTTC	CASSVSMGAYSIQYF
TRBD2	few	TRBV9	TRBJ2-1	TGTGCCAGCAGCGCGGGAGCGGGAGTGAATGGAAATGAGCAGTTCTTC	CASSAGAGVNGNEQFF
.	few	TRBV15	TRBJ2-2	TGTGCCACCAGCAGGGCTAGCGAAGTCACCGGGGAGCTGTTTTTT	CATSRASEVTGELFF
.	.	TRBV5-5	TRBJ1-3	TGTGCCAGCAGCTTGGATCAGGGAATTGGAAACACCATATATTTT	CASSLDQGIGNTIYF
TRBD2	.	TRBV5-6	TRBJ2-3	TGTGCCAGCAGCCACCTGACTAGCGGGAGGGCAGATACGCAGTATTTT	CASSHLTSGRADTQYF
TRBD1	.	TRBV7-3	TRBJ2-4	TGTGCCAGCAGCACGTCCGGGACAGGGAAAAACATTCAGTACTTC	CASSTSGTGKNIQYF
.	few	TRBV7-9	TRBJ1-1	TGTGCCAGCAGGTCATGGAGCAGGGAGAACACTGAAGCTTTCTTT	CASRSWSRENTEAFF
.	.	TRBV14	TRBJ2-6	TGTGCCAGCAGCCAAATCGAGGCTGGGGCCAACGTCCTGACTTTC	CASSQIEAGANVLTF
TRBD2	.	TRBV7-9	TRBJ2-1	TGTGCCAGCAGCAGACTAGCGGGAGTGGATGAGCAGTTCTTC	CASSRLAGVDEQFF
TRBD2	.	TRBV28	TRBJ2-7	TGTGCCGGACGGACTAGCGGAACCTACGAGCAGTACTTC	CAGRTSGTYEQYF
TRBD2	.	TRBV18	TRBJ2-1	TGTGCCAGCTCACCACAACCTAGCGGGAGGGCCTACAATGAGCAGTTCTTC	CASSPQPSGRAYNEQFF
.	.	TRBV18	TRBJ1-5	TGTGCCAGCTCACCACCCCTAACCCAGCCCCAGCATTTT	CASSPPLTQPQHF
.	.	TRBV5-6	TRBJ2-3	TGTGCCAGCAGCTCACCCCTAGGCTCTAGCACAGATACGCAGTATTTT	CASSSPLGSSTDTQYF
TRBD2	.	TRBV6-5	TRBJ2-7	TGTGCCAGCGCCCGGGAGGGGAGGGAGCAGTACTTC	CASAREGREQYF
.	.	TRBV19	TRBJ1-5	TGTGCCAGTAGTATAAAGGGGCCGGCCGCGCAGCCCCAGCATTTT	CASSIKGPAAQPQHF
.	.	TRBV6-5	TRBJ1-1	TGTGCCAGCAGTTACAGGGATCGGGGGGCTGAAGCTTTCTTT	CASSYRDRGAEAFF
TRBD1	.	TRBV2	TRBJ1-2	TGTGCCAGCATCAGGGACAGGGGGTCCGTTGGCTACACCTTC	CASIRDRGSVGYTF
.	.	TRBV30	TRBJ2-3	TGTGCCTGGAGTGTAGAACTCTATCGGAGGGCCACAGATACGCAGTATTTT	CAWSVELYRRATDTQYF
TRBD1	.	TRBV6-1	TRBJ2-7	TGTGCCAGCAGTGAAAAGGGCAGGGGGTACGAGCAGTACTTC	CASSEKGRGYEQYF